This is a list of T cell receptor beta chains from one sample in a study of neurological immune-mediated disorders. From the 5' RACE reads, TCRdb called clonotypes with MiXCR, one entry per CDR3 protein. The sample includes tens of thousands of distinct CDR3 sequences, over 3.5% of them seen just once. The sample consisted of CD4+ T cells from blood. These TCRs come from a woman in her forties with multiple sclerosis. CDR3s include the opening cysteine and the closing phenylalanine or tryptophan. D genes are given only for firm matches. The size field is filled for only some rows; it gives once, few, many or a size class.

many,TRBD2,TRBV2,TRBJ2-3,TGTGCCAGCAGGGGGGGACTAGTCCTCCCGCAGTATTTT,CASRGGLVLPQYF
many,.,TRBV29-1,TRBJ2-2,TGCAGCGTTGAAGCTCGAGTGAACACCGGGGAGCTGTTTTTT,CSVEARVNTGELFF
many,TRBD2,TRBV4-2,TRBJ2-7,TGTGCCAGCAGCCAGGCGACTAGCGGGGGTTACGAGCAGTACTTC,CASSQATSGGYEQYF
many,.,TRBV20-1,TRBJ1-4,TGCAGTGCTCCCGCCGGGGGAGATAGGGAAAAACTGTTTTTT,CSAPAGGDREKLFF
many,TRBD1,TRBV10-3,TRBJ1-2,TGTGCCATCAGCCGAACAGGGGGGGACTATGGCTACACCTTC,CAISRTGGDYGYTF
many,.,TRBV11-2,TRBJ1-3,TGTGCCAGCAGCTTAGGGCGGCGGACCATATATTTT,CASSLGRRTIYF
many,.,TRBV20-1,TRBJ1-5,TGCAGTGCTAGAGGCCCCCCAGGGAGAAGGAGCAATCAGCCCCAGCATTTT,CSARGPPGRRSNQPQHF
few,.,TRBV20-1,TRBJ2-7,TGCAGTGCTAGAGTGAGAGGGTCCAGCTACGAGCAGTACTTC,CSARVRGSSYEQYF
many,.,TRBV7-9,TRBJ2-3,TGTGCCAGCGGCACACAGGGTACGCAGTATTTT,CASGTQGTQYF
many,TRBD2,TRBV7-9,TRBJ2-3,TGTGCCAGCAGCTTATTAGCGGGGGGCGCAGATACGCAGTATTTT,CASSLLAGGADTQYF
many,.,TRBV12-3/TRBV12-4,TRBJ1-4,TGTGCCAGCGGCGGGGTTCGGGCAACTAATGAAAAACTGTTTTTT,CASGGVRATNEKLFF
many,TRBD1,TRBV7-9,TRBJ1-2,TGTGCCAGCAGCTTATCGGACAGGGATGGCTACACCTTC,CASSLSDRDGYTF
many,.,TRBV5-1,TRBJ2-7,TGCGCCAGCAGCTTGGAGTCCAGGGGCGAGCAGTACTTC,CASSLESRGEQYF
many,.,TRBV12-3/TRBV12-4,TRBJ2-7,TGTGCCAGCAGCTCAGACAGGCGGAGCTACGAGCAGTACTTC,CASSSDRRSYEQYF
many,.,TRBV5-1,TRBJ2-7,TGCGCCAGCAGCTTCTTACAGGGAGGAGCTCGCGAGCAGTACTTC,CASSFLQGGAREQYF
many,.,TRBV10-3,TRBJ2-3,TGTGCCATCAGTGAGTTCGGGGCGGGGAGCACAGATACGCAGTATTTT,CAISEFGAGSTDTQYF
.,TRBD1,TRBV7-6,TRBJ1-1,TGTGCCAGCAGCTTCGGGCAGGGGGTGAACACTGAAGCTTTCTTT,CASSFGQGVNTEAFF
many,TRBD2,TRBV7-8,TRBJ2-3,TGTGCCAGCAGCCCACTAGCGGGCCACACAGATACGCAGTATTTT,CASSPLAGHTDTQYF
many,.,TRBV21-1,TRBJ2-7,TGTGCCAGCAGCAGCCGGGACAGGGGATGCGAGCAGTACTTC,CASSSRDRGCEQYF
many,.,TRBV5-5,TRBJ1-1,TGTGCCAGCAGCCTGGACGGATTGAACACTGAAGCTTTCTTT,CASSLDGLNTEAFF
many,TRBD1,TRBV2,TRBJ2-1,TGTGCCAGCAGTGCCGACAGGGGCTCCTACAATGAGCAGTTCTTC,CASSADRGSYNEQFF
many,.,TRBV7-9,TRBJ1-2,TGTGCCAGCAGTTCTTTCCCGGACAGCCCGGTTGGCTACACCTTC,CASSSFPDSPVGYTF
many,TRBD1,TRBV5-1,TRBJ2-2,TGCGCCAGCAGCATGGGACAGGGGGGACGTGGCACCGGGGAGCTGTTTTTT,CASSMGQGGRGTGELFF
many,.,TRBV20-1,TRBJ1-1,TGCAGTACAGGGCTGACTGAAGCTTTCTTT,CSTGLTEAFF
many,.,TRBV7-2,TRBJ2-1,TGTGCCAGCAGCTTAGGAAGGGGTGAGCAGTTCTTC,CASSLGRGEQFF
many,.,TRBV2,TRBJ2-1,TGTGCCAGCAGGCCCGACGGGGGAGGTTTGGATGAGCAGTTCTTC,CASRPDGGGLDEQFF
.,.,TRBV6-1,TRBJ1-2,TGTGCCTCACAGGAGGGAGGTTGGGATGGCTACACCTTC,CASQEGGWDGYTF
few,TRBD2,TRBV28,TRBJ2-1,TGTGCCAGCAGTTTTGTTAGCGGGGGGGCCTACAATGAGCAGTTCTTC,CASSFVSGGAYNEQFF
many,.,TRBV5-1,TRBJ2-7,TGCGCCAGCAGTCGACAGGAGTTTCACCCTGCCTACGAGCAGTACTTC,CASSRQEFHPAYEQYF
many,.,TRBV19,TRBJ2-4,TGTGCCAGTAGTATTGAATCTGGCAACATTCAGTACTTC,CASSIESGNIQYF
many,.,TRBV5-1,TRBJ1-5,TGCGCCAGCAGCGGCGACCCGAACATGGGGCCCCAGCATTTT,CASSGDPNMGPQHF
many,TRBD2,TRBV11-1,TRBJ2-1,TGTGCCAGCAGCTCCGGGACTAGCGGGGGGGCTTACAATGAGCAGTTCTTC,CASSSGTSGGAYNEQFF
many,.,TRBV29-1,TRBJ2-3,TGCAGCGTTGAGAGAGGTCGAGATACGCAGTATTTT,CSVERGRDTQYF
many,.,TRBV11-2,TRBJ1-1,TGTGCCAGCAGCTTAAAGTATTGGGCTGAAGCTTTCTTT,CASSLKYWAEAFF
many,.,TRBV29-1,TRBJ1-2,TGCAGCGTCGAGCAGGGGAATGGCTACACCTTC,CSVEQGNGYTF
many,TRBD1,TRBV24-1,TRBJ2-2,TGTGCCACCGGGACAGGGTCCGGGGAGCTGTTTTTT,CATGTGSGELFF
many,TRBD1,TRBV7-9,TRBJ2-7,TGTGCCAGCAGCCACGACAGGGACGGGCTCTACGAGCAGTACTTC,CASSHDRDGLYEQYF
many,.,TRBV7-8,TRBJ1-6,TGTGCCAGCAGCTTTTACCTCGGGAATTCACCCCTCCACTTT,CASSFYLGNSPLHF
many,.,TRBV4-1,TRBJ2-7,TGCGCCAGCAGCCCCCGGGACGGGAGCTCCTACGAGCAGTACTTC,CASSPRDGSSYEQYF
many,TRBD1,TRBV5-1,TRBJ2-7,TGCGCCAGCCGTGACAGGGGCACTAGTTACGAGCAGTACTTC,CASRDRGTSYEQYF
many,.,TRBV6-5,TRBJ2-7,TGTGCCAGCAGCCCCGGGCGGTTCTACGAGCAGTACTTC,CASSPGRFYEQYF
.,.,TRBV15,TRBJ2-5,TGTACCACCGGGGAGGATGGAAGGGAGACCCAGTACTTC,CTTGEDGRETQYF
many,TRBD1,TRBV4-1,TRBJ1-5,TGCGCCAGCAGCCAAGATAAGTTCGGGACAGGGGAAAATCAGCCCCAGCATTTT,CASSQDKFGTGENQPQHF
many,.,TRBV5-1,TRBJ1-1,TGCGCCAGCAGCTTGGCCCCGGGACTGGGAAGAGGAAACACTGAAGCTTTCTTT,CASSLAPGLGRGNTEAFF
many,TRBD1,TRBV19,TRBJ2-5,TGTGCCAGTGCAATACAGGGGCTCCAAGAGACCCAGTACTTC,CASAIQGLQETQYF
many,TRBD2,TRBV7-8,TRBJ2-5,TGTGCCAGCAGCTTTCCCCTAGCGGGGGGGAATTATCAAGAGACCCAGTACTTC,CASSFPLAGGNYQETQYF